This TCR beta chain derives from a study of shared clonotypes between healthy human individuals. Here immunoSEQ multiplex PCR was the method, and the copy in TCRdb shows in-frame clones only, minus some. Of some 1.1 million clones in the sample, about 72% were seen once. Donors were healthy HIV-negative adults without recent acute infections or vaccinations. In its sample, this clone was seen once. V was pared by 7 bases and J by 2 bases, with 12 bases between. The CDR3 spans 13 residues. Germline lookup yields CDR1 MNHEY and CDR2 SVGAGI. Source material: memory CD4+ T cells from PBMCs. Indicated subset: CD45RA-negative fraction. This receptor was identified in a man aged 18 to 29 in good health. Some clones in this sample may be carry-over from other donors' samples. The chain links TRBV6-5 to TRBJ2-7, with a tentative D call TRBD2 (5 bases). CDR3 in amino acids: CASTPPGAYEQYF. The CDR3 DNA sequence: TGTGCCAGCACCCCCCCCGGGGCCTACGAGCAGTACTTC.